The T cell receptor (beta chain) described here comes from a study of blood T cell repertoires in COVID-19. The V and J ends lost 4 bases and 3 bases, in that order; junction bases with no gene match: 17. This CDR3 has 18 amino acids. In germline, CDR1 is PRHDT, CDR2 FYEKMQ (reference sequence). Some clones are missing from TCRdb's copy, which holds only in-frame ones; the method was immunoSEQ multiplex PCR. The sample shows 150,000 to 200,000 clones, just under 80% of them seen only once. This clonotype was obtained from an elderly woman with acute or convalescent COVID-19. The rearrangement uses TRBV13 and TRBJ1-1; 7 bases match TRBD1. The sequencing input was peripheral blood. For the CDR3, the DNA is TGTGCCAGCAGCTCCCCGCGGGAGGGGGCCCTGGGGGACACTGAAGCTTTCTTT. Its protein product is CASSSPREGALGDTEAFF.